Listed here are 28 T cell receptor beta chains from one sample, sequenced in a study of graft-versus-host responses after intestinal transplantation. Using immunoSEQ multiplex PCR, the repertoire was profiled, and TCRdb retains in-frame clones only, with some absent. The data show approximately 60,000 clones, 70% to 90% seen once. This material consisted of PBMCs, taken 26 days after transplant. Every receptor here comes from a human patient who received an intestinal transplant, so some T cells may come from the graft donor.

V usage is TRBV10-3 and J usage is TRBJ2-1; tentatively, D is TRBD2 (5 bases). The V gene's germline CDR1 is ENHRY and CDR2 SYGVKD. The CDR3 covers 17 residues. V lost 2 bases to trimming and J lost 0 bases, with 14 bases between them. The CDR3 spells CAISESGSVLSYNEQFF. DNA for the CDR3: TGTGCCATCAGTGAGAGCGGAAGCGTCCTCTCCTACAATGAGCAGTTCTTC.

This chain joins TRBV19 and TRBJ1-1; 8 nucleotides agree with TRBD1. Losses at the gene ends were 3 bases for V and 4 bases for J; bases not matched to a gene: 7. This CDR3 contains 15 residues. Germline lookup yields CDR1 LNHDA and CDR2 SQIVND (reference sequence). CDR3 DNA: TGTGCCAGTAGTATCGCAGGGGGCTGGGCCACTGAAGCTTTCTTT. Encoded protein: CASSIAGGWATEAFF.

The rearrangement links TRBV4-1 to TRBJ2-7, with 7 nucleotides matching TRBD2. Germline V CDR1 and CDR2: MGHRA, YSYEKL. J was trimmed by 2 bases and V by 0 bases; bases with no gene match: 4. The CDR3 runs 15 residues. The CDR3, as DNA: TGCGCCAGCAGCCAAGAGAGCGGGGACCCCTACGAGCAGTACTTC. Translation: CASSQESGDPYEQYF.

The J gene is TRBJ1-2, the V gene TRBV7-9; D possibly corresponds to TRBD1 (5 bases). This CDR3 contains 14 residues. Germline V gene lookup returns CDR1 SEHNR and CDR2 FQNEAQ (reference sequence). V lost 5 bases and J lost 6, with 16 bases in between. As DNA, the CDR3 is TGTGCCAGCAGCCCGGGGGGGTTGGGCCATGGCTACACCTTC. It encodes CASSPGGLGHGYTF.

The chain has TRBV5-1 and TRBJ2-3; D not resolved. V was trimmed by 3 bases and J by 5 bases, leaving 10 bases between them. Per germline, CDR1 SGHRS and CDR2 YFSETQ. The CDR3 runs to 13 residues. CDR3 residues: CASSSLAEDTQYF. The CDR3 nucleotides are TGCGCCAGCAGCTCCCTGGCGGAAGATACGCAGTATTTT.

The chain combines TRBV6-1 with TRBJ1-2; D is undetermined. Germline assignment: CDR1 MNHNS and CDR2 SASEGT. V lost 5 bases and J lost 4, with 17 bases in between. This CDR3 has 15 amino acids. The CDR3 loop reads CASSPVNFKPYGYTF. The CDR3 nucleotides are TGTGCCAGCAGTCCTGTTAATTTTAAGCCCTATGGCTACACCTTC.

The gene calls are TRBV2 and TRBJ2-1, with 8 bases matching TRBD1. The J segment lost 2 bases and the V segment lost 5 bases, leaving 8 bases of the junction unmatched. The CDR3 runs to 16 residues. Germline loops: CDR1 SNHLY, CDR2 FYNNEI. The CDR3 is CASSPGQGEAYNEQFF. The CDR3 nucleotides read TGTGCCAGCAGTCCTGGACAGGGAGAGGCCTACAATGAGCAGTTCTTC.

The V and J genes are TRBV19 and TRBJ1-1, with TRBD1 identical over 8 bases. Germline CDR1 LNHDA, CDR2 SQIVND (reference sequence). CDR3 size: 15 residues. J was trimmed by 6 bases and V by 6 bases; bases with no gene match: 12. CDR3 residues: CASRMTGVVSAEAFF. DNA of the CDR3: TGTGCCAGTAGGATGACAGGGGTGGTAAGCGCTGAAGCTTTCTTT.

This chain connects TRBV28 to TRBJ2-1, with TRBD2 as a possible D gene (5 bases). The CDR3 has 15 residues. V lost 3 bases and J lost 0, with 9 bases in between. Germline loops: CDR1 MDHEN, CDR2 SYDVKM. In DNA, the CDR3 is TGTGCCAGCAGTTTTGTGGGGAGCTCCTACAATGAGCAGTTCTTC. Its protein is CASSFVGSSYNEQFF.

The V gene is TRBV28, the J gene TRBJ2-2; TRBD2 aligns across 16 bases. From germline, CDR1 is MDHEN and CDR2 SYDVKM. The CDR3 loop spans 16 amino acids. J lost 4 bases, V lost 6 bases, and 2 bases had no gene match. The CDR3 loop is CASRGLAGGPTGELFF. The CDR3 coding sequence is TGTGCCAGCAGGGGACTAGCGGGGGGGCCCACCGGGGAGCTGTTTTTT.

The chain combines TRBV7-9 with TRBJ1-5; no definite D call. The germline V gene has CDR1 SEHNR and CDR2 FQNEAQ (reference sequence). There are 18 residues in the CDR3. Trimming left V 1 base short and J 5 bases short, with 21 bases between. CDR3 sequence reads: CASSLGGGFGTIDQPQHF. The DNA of the CDR3 is TGTGCCAGCAGCTTAGGGGGAGGGTTCGGAACTATAGATCAGCCCCAGCATTTT.

CDR3 in amino acids: CASSAQLRPQETQYF. CDR3 in DNA: TGTGCCAGTAGTGCTCAACTAAGGCCCCAAGAGACCCAGTACTTC. The chain uses TRBV19 and TRBJ2-5; D is ambiguous. CDR1 is LNHDA, CDR2 SQIVND, per germline (reference sequence). This CDR3 comprises 15 residues. V was shortened by 5 bases and J by 1 base, with 14 bases between the two germline ends.

The chain recombines TRBV27 with TRBJ2-5; no clear D. This CDR3 spans 14 amino acids. With 5 bases removed from V and 1 base from J, the gap between germline ends came to 11 bases. Germline CDR1 reads MNHEY; CDR2 reads SMNVEV (reference sequence). The CDR3 sequence: CASSRVSFQETQYF. The CDR3 DNA reads TGTGCCAGCAGTCGGGTCTCCTTCCAAGAGACCCAGTACTTC.

The CDR3 is CASSGQGEQYF. The DNA for the CDR3 is TGTGCCAGCAGTGGACAGGGCGAGCAGTACTTC. This sequence joins TRBV2 and TRBJ2-7, with 7 bases fitting TRBD1. Germline lookup yields CDR1 SNHLY and CDR2 FYNNEI. CDR3 length equals 11 residues. The trim removed 4 bases at V and 6 bases at J, leaving 0 bases unmatched. The full variable domain, rest sourced from reference TRBV2 and TRBJ2-7, is EPEVTQTPSHQVTQMGQEVILRCVPISNHLYFYWYRQILGQKVEFLVSFYNNEISEKSEIFDDQFSVERPDGSNFTLKIRSTKLEDSAMYFCASSGQGEQYFGPGTRLTVT.

The chain links TRBV7-2 to TRBJ1-5, with 8 bases that match TRBD1. In germline, CDR1 is SGHTA, CDR2 FQGNSA. The CDR3 covers 15 residues. The J segment lost 4 bases and the V segment lost 2 bases, leaving 4 bases of the junction unmatched. The DNA of the CDR3 is TGTGCCAGCAGCTTACGGGACAGGAGTAATCAGCCCCAGCATTTT. Residues: CASSLRDRSNQPQHF.

As to this clone: The germline gene is not matched at one end of the junction; a read error may be the cause. This chain links TRBV19 with TRBJ1-1; D gene unclear. Looked up from germline, CDR1 is LNHDA and CDR2 is SQIVND (reference sequence). The CDR3 has 13 amino acids. The CDR3 DNA reads as TGTGCCAGTAGTATGGCCCTGAAGACTGAAGCTTTCTTT. Protein product: CASSMALKTEAFF.

The chain has TRBV9 and TRBJ1-1, with unresolved D. CDR1 is SGDLS and CDR2 is YYNGEE in the germline V gene. This CDR3 is 14 amino acids long. Trimming cost V 4 bases and J 0 bases, with 10 bases left between them. This CDR3 is CASSLHYVNTEAFF. CDR3 in DNA: TGTGCCAGCAGCCTCCACTACGTGAACACTGAAGCTTTCTTT.

This sequence joins TRBV9 and TRBJ2-7; a possible D gene is TRBD1 (5 bases). CDR3 length: 13 residues. The V gene lost 0 bases and the J gene lost 3 bases, with 7 bases spanning the gap. The V gene's germline CDR1 is SGDLS and CDR2 YYNGEE. The CDR3 sequence: CASSVGQFYEQYF. The DNA of the CDR3 is TGTGCCAGCAGCGTAGGACAGTTCTACGAGCAGTACTTC.

The chain has TRBV6-6 and TRBJ1-2, with TRBD1 as a possible D gene (6 bases). The CDR3 is made up of 13 amino acids. Germline values: CDR1 MNHNY, CDR2 SVGAGI (reference sequence). V was shortened by 5 bases and J by 3 bases, with 10 bases between the two germline ends. CDR3 DNA: TGTGCCAGCAGTATAGGACAGCACTATGGCTACACCTTC. This sequence encodes CASSIGQHYGYTF.

The chain uses TRBV10-3 and TRBJ1-2; TRBD1 matches at 7 bases. V gave up 6 bases and J gave up 4 bases; unmatched junction bases: 20. Germline loops: CDR1 ENHRY, CDR2 SYGVKD. This CDR3 has 18 residues. The CDR3 bases are TGTGCCATCAGCCCTCCCTGGGACAGCGCAACAGTCAGCTATGGCTACACCTTC. Amino acids: CAISPPWDSATVSYGYTF.

This chain links TRBV5-6 with TRBJ1-5, with D possibly matching TRBD1 (6 bases). This CDR3 spans 18 amino acids. Germline loops: CDR1 SGHDT, CDR2 YYEEEE. V gave up 0 bases and J gave up 7 bases, with 23 bases separating them. CDR3 residues: CASSLAWQGSPSGQPQHF. The CDR3 nucleotides are TGTGCCAGCAGCTTGGCTTGGCAGGGGTCCCCTTCGGGACAGCCCCAGCATTTT.

V gene TRBV7-2 combines with J gene TRBJ1-2; D unresolved. The V end lost 1 base, the J end lost 5 bases, and 17 bases lay between the germline ends. The CDR3 runs to 16 residues. Germline values: CDR1 SGHTA, CDR2 FQGNSA. The CDR3 bases are TGTGCCAGCAGCTTAGGGCCGATCGCCCTCGAATATGGCTACACCTTC. This codes for CASSLGPIALEYGYTF.

Concerning this clone itself: A junction end diverges from the germline sequence, so it may reflect a read error. The chain uses TRBV7-7 and TRBJ2-2; D unclear. CDR1 is SSHAT, CDR2 FNYEAQ, per germline (reference sequence). The CDR3 extends over 13 amino acids. CDR3 in amino acids: CASSFGGTGELFF. CDR3 in DNA: TGTGCTAGCAGCTTCGGTGGCACCGGGGAGCTGTTTTTT.

The rearrangement uses TRBV28 and TRBJ2-7; TRBD2 aligns across 7 bases. The CDR3 contains 17 residues. Germline CDR1 MDHEN, CDR2 SYDVKM. V trimming: 9 bases; J trimming: 6 bases; junction bases outside the gene matches: 23. The CDR3 loop reads CASSPGREWREKGEQYF. The CDR3, as DNA: TGTGCCAGTTCCCCGGGACGGGAATGGCGGGAGAAGGGCGAGCAGTACTTC. Complete variable domain (other parts from reference TRBV28 and TRBJ2-7): DVKVTQSSRYLVKRTGEKVFLECVQDMDHENMFWYRQDPGLGLRLIYFSYDVKMKEKGDIPEGYSVSREKKERFSLILESASTNQTSMYLCASSPGREWREKGEQYFGPGTRLTVT.

The chain links TRBV7-9 to TRBJ2-5; the match to TRBD2 covers 9 bases. This CDR3 is built from 13 residues. After removal of 4 bases from V and 5 bases from J, the junction contained 2 bases not matched to a gene. CDR1 and CDR2 (germline): SEHNR, FQNEAQ (reference sequence). In DNA, the CDR3 is TGTGCCAGCAGCTGGCGGGGGGGGGAGACCCAGTACTTC. It encodes CASSWRGGETQYF.

Relative to its sample, this clone is medium-sized. This chain uses TRBV9 with TRBJ1-3, with D possibly being TRBD1 (5 bases). The CDR3 covers 17 residues. Germline lookup yields CDR1 SGDLS and CDR2 YYNGEE. Trimming shortened V by 3 bases and J by 0 bases, and 16 bases separated the two germline ends. DNA for the CDR3: TGTGCCAGCAGCGCAGTCGCGGGGACTTACTCTGGAAACACCATATATTTT. Protein sequence: CASSAVAGTYSGNTIYF.

V and J are TRBV2 and TRBJ2-5; 8 nucleotides align to TRBD1. The J call may be incorrect, as the DNA end agrees better with TRBJ2-7. This CDR3 contains 15 residues. From germline, CDR1 is SNHLY and CDR2 FYNNEI. This CDR3 is CASSGRDRSSYEQYF. The CDR3 DNA reads TGTGCCAGCAGTGGAAGGGACAGGTCCTCCTACGAGCAGTACTTC.

As to this clone: Distinct nucleotide sequences in the sample also encode this CDR3. V gene TRBV29-1 combines with J gene TRBJ2-3, with D possibly being TRBD2 (5 bases). This CDR3 spans 13 amino acids. From germline, CDR1 is SQVTM and CDR2 ANQGSEA. Trimming pared 4 bases from V and 3 bases from J, leaving 11 bases between. The CDR3 protein is CSVGGRLTDTQYF. The CDR3 coding sequence is TGCAGCGTTGGAGGGCGTTTAACAGATACGCAGTATTTT.